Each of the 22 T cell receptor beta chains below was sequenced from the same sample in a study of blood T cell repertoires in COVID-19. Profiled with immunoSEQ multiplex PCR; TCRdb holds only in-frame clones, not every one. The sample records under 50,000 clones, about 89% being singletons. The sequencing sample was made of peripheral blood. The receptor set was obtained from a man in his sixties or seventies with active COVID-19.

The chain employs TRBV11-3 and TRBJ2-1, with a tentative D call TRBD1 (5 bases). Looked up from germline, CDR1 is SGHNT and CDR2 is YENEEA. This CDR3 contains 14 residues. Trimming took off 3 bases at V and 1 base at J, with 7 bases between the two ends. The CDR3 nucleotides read TGTGCCAGCAGCTTCCAGGGTTCCTACAATGAGCAGTTCTTC. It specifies CASSFQGSYNEQFF.

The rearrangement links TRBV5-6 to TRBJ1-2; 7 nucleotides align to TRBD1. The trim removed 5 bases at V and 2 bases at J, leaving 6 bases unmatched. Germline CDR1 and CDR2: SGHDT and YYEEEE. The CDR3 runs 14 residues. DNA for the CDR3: TGTGCCAGCAGACAACAGGGGAACAACTATGGCTACACCTTC. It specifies CASRQQGNNYGYTF.

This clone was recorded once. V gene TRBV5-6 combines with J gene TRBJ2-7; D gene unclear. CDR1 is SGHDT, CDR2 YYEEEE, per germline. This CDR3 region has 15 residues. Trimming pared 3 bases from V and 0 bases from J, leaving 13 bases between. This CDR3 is CASSSLRAFSYEQYF. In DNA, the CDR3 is TGTGCCAGCAGCTCCCTCCGAGCTTTCTCCTACGAGCAGTACTTC. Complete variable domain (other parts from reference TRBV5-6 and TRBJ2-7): DAGVTQSPTHLIKTRGQQVTLRCSPKSGHDTVSWYQQALGQGPQFIFQYYEEEERQRGNFPDRFSGHQFPNYSSELNVNALLLGDSALYLCASSSLRAFSYEQYFGPGTRLTVT.

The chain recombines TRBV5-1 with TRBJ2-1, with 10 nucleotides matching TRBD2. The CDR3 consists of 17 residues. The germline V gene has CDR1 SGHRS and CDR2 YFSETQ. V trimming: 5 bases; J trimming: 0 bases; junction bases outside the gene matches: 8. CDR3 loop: CASSVYQRGGSYNEQFF. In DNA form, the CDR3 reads TGCGCCAGCAGTGTTTATCAGCGGGGGGGCTCCTACAATGAGCAGTTCTTC.

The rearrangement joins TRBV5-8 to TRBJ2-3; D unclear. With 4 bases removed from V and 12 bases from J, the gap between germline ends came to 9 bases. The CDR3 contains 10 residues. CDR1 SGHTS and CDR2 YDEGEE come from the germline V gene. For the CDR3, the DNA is TGTGCCAGCAGCCAATTGGCACAGTATTTT. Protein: CASSQLAQYF.

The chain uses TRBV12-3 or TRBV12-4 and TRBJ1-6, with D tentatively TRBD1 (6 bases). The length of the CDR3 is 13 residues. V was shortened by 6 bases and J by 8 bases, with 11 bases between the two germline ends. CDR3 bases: TGTGCCAGCAGCCCACAGGGTTATTCACCCCTCCACTTT. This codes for CASSPQGYSPLHF.

The CDR3 here is CATGGAPDTQYF. For the CDR3, the DNA is TGTGCCACCGGGGGGGCCCCAGATACGCAGTATTTT. The chain is built from TRBV12-3 or TRBV12-4 and TRBJ2-3; 8 positions agree with TRBD2. The ends lost 10 bases at V and 4 bases at J; junction bases unmatched: 4. The CDR3 extends over 12 amino acids.

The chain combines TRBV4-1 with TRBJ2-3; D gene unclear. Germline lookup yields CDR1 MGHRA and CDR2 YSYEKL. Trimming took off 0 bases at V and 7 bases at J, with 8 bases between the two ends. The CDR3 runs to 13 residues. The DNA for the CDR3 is TGCGCCAGCAGCCAAGATTCAGGTTATACGCAGTATTTT. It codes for CASSQDSGYTQYF.

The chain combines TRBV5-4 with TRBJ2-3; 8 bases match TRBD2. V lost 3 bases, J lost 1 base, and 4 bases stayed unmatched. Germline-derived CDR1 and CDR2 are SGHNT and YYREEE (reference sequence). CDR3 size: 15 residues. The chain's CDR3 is CASSSRGAGTDTQYF. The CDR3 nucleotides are TGTGCCAGCAGCTCGCGGGGGGCTGGCACAGATACGCAGTATTTT.

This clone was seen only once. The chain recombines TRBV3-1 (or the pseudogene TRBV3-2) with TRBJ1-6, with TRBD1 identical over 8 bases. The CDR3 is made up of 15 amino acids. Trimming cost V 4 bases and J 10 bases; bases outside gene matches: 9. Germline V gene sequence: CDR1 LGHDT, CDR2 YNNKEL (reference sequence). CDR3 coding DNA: TGTGCCAGCAGCCCGATCGGACAGGGTGGATCACCCCTCCACTTT. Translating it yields CASSPIGQGGSPLHF.

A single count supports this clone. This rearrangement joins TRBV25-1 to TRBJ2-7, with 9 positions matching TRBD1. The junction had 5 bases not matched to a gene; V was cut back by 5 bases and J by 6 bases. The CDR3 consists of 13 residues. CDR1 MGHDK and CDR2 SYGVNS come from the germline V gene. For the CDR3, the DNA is TGTGCCAGCAGTACCCGGGACAGGGCCGAGCAGTACTTC. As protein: CASSTRDRAEQYF.

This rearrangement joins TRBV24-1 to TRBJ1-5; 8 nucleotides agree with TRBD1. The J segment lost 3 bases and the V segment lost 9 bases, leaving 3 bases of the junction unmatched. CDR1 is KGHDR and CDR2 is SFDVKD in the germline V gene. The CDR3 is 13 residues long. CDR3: CATGQGDNQPQHF. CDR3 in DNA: TGTGCCACCGGACAGGGAGACAATCAGCCCCAGCATTTT.

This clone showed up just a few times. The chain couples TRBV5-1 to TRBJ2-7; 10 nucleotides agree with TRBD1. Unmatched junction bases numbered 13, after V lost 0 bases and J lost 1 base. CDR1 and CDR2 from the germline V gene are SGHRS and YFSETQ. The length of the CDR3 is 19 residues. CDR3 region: CASSLVGPGTGVESYEQYF. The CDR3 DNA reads TGCGCCAGCAGCTTGGTCGGTCCCGGGACAGGGGTAGAATCCTACGAGCAGTACTTC.

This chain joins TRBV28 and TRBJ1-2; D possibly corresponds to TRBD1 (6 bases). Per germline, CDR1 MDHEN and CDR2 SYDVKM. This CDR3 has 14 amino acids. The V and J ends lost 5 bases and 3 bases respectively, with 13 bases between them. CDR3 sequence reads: CASSPGQTYYGYTF. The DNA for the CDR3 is TGTGCCAGCAGTCCCGGACAGACCTACTATGGCTACACCTTC.

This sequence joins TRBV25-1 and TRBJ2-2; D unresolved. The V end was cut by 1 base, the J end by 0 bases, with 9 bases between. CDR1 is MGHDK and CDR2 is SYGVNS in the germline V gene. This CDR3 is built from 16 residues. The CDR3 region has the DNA TGTGCCAGCAGTGAATTCCGGCAGGCGAACACCGGGGAGCTGTTTTTT. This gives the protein CASSEFRQANTGELFF.

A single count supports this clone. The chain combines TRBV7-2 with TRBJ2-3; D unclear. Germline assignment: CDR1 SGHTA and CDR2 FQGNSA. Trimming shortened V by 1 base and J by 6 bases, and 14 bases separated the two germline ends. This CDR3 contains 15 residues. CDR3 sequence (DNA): TGTGCCAGCAGCTTAGTACTAAACTTCTGGGATACGCAGTATTTT. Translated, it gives CASSLVLNFWDTQYF.

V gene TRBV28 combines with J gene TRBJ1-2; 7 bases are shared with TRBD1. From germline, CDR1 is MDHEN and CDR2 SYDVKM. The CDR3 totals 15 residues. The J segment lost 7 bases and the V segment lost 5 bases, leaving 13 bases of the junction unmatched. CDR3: CASSTMGQGDVGYTF. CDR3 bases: TGTGCCAGCAGTACAATGGGGCAGGGGGATGTTGGCTACACCTTC.

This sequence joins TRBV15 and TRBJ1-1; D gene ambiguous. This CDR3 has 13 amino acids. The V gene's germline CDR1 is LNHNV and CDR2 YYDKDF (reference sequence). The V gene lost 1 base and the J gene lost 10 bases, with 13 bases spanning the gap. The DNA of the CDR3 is TGTGCCACCAGCAGAGTACCGGAACGGGGAGCTTTCTTT. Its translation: CATSRVPERGAFF.

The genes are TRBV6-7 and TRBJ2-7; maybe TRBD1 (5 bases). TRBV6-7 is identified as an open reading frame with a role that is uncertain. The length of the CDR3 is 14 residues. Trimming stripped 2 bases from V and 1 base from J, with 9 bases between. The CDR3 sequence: CASSYRGFSYEQYF. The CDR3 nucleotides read TGTGCCAGCAGTTACAGGGGATTTTCCTACGAGCAGTACTTC.

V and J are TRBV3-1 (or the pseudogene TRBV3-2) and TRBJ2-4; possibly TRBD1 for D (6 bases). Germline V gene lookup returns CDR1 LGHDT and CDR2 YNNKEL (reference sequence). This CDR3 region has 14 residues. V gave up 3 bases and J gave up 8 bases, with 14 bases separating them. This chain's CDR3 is CASSQQEKGDIQYF. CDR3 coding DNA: TGTGCCAGCAGCCAGCAGGAAAAGGGGGACATTCAGTACTTC.

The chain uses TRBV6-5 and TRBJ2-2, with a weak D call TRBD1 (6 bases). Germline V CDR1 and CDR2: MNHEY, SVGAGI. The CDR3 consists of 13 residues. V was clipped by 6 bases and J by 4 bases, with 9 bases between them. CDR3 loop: CASRLQGTGELFF. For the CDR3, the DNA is TGTGCCAGCAGATTACAGGGCACCGGGGAGCTGTTTTTT.

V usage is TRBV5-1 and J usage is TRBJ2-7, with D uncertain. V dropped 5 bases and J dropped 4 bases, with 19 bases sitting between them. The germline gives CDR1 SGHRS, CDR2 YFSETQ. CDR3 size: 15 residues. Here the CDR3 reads CASSIIDSRNYEQYF. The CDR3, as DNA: TGCGCCAGCAGTATAATAGACTCTCGCAATTACGAGCAGTACTTC.